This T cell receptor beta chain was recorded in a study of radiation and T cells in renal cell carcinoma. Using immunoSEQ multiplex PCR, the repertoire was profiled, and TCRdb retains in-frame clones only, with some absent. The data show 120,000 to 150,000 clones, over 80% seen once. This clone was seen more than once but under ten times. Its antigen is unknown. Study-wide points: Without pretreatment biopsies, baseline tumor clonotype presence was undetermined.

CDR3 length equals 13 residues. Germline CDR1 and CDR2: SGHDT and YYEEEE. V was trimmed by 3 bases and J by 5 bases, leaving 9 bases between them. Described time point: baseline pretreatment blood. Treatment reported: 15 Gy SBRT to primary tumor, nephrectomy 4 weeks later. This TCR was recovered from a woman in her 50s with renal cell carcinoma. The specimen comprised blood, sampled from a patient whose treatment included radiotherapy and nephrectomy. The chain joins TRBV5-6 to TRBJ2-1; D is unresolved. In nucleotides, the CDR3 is TGTGCCAGCAGCTCCTCCTGGGACAATGAGCAGTTCTTC. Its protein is CASSSSWDNEQFF. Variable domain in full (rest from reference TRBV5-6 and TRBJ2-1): DAGVTQSPTHLIKTRGQQVTLRCSPKSGHDTVSWYQQALGQGPQFIFQYYEEEERQRGNFPDRFSGHQFPNYSSELNVNALLLGDSALYLCASSSSWDNEQFFGPGTRLTVL.